The T cell receptor (beta chain) under discussion was sequenced for a study of cytomegalovirus exposure and HLA in healthy donors. This CDR3 spans 14 amino acids. Germline values: CDR1 SGHDT, CDR2 YYEEEE. The trim removed 4 bases at V and 2 bases at J, leaving 5 bases unmatched. On this clone itself: Its antigen is not known.

PCR was performed using 60 Vbeta and 13 Jbeta primers. Assay used: immunoSEQ multiplex PCR; TCRdb lists only in-frame clones, some missing. Altogether some 76,000 clones are present, less than 80% being singletons, with the ten largest covering 8% to 10%. Study-wide findings and caveats: Within a later analysis, the majority of CMV-associated TCR beta chains appeared HLA-restricted. Further analysis was carried out later, and it showed several of the most significant clusters appearing linked to common viral pathogens. Some V segments could not be told apart, so they were left out, TRBV6-2 and TRBV6-3 among them.

The source of this sequence is a woman between 35 and 50 years old in good health and CMV-seropositive. The V and J genes are TRBV5-6 and TRBJ2-5; 7 positions agree with TRBD1. The material sequenced was PBMCs. CDR3 loop: CASSLTGVQETQYF. The CDR3 DNA is TGTGCCAGCAGCCTTACAGGGGTTCAAGAGACCCAGTACTTC.